This paragraph reports one T cell receptor beta chain. These data are taken from a study of blood T cell repertoires in COVID-19. Across the whole study: The United States, Italy and Spain were the sources of the acute and convalescent COVID-19 samples. From T cells, B-cell-depleted T cells, or PBMCs came the material, which was cDNA or gDNA.

In the original workflow: Reference gene primer amplification in the assay estimated nucleated cell counts. TCRdb's table, derived via immunoSEQ multiplex PCR, lists solely in-frame clones and lacks some. V, J and clone size were drawn from that table, and D and trimming were deduced from the DNA. This sample has about 120,000 clones; 74% occur once, and the top ten carry 5.5%. The CDR3 contains 16 residues. J lost 3 bases, V lost 4 bases, and 8 bases had no gene match. Per the germline V gene, CDR1 is SGHDT and CDR2 is YYEEEE. This sequence originates from a man aged 60 to 69 with acute or convalescent COVID-19. The V and J genes are TRBV5-6 and TRBJ1-4; TRBD1 matches 8 bases. Sequenced sample: peripheral blood. In DNA, the CDR3 is TGTGCCAGCAGCCTCTACAGGGGGGAGGCTAATGAAAAACTGTTTTTT. Residues: CASSLYRGEANEKLFF.